The present T cell receptor (beta chain) was sequenced within a study of blood T cell repertoires in COVID-19. The overall study: Sources were T cells, B-cell-depleted T cells, or PBMCs; the material itself was cDNA or gDNA.

This clone occurred once. Trimming took 5 bases from V and 2 from J, leaving 13 bases between them. The CDR3 contains 14 residues. CDR1 and CDR2 from the germline V gene are SGHDN and FVKESK. The protocol was immunoSEQ multiplex PCR, while the TCRdb copy is restricted to in-frame clones and leaves out a portion. The sample contains roughly 280,000 clones, more than 80% of which appear only once. This clonotype was obtained from a woman aged 25 to 39 with acute COVID-19. Sequencing was performed on PBMCs or T cells enriched from blood (not recorded which). The V gene is TRBV14, the J gene TRBJ2-7, with TRBD1 as a possible D gene (5 bases). The CDR3 bases are TGTGCCAGCAGCGGAGCAGGGAAGGCCTACGAGCAGTACTTC. It is translated as CASSGAGKAYEQYF.